This T cell receptor beta chain was sequenced in a study of blood T cell repertoires in COVID-19. Overall study: Sources were T cells, B-cell-depleted T cells, or PBMCs; the material itself was cDNA or gDNA.

V was clipped by 2 bases and J by 6 bases; unmatched bases: 6. Germline V gene sequence: CDR1 SGHTA, CDR2 FQGTGA. This CDR3 comprises 14 residues. Some clones are missing from TCRdb's copy, which holds only in-frame ones; the method was immunoSEQ multiplex PCR. The table shows 80,000 to 90,000 clones, with around 88% occurring only once. The receptor's source is a man in his sixties with acute or convalescent COVID-19. Sequencing input: peripheral blood. The chain links TRBV7-3 to TRBJ2-7; 8 nucleotides agree with TRBD2. DNA for the CDR3: TGTGCCAGCAGCTTAGGGGGCGGGGGGCCCGAGCAGTACTTC. This translates into CASSLGGGGPEQYF. The full variable domain, completed using reference TRBV7-3 and TRBJ2-7, is GAGVSQTPSNKVTEKGKYVELRCDPISGHTALYWYRQSLGQGPEFLIYFQGTGAADDSGLPNDRFFAVRPEGSVSTLKIQRTERGDSAVYLCASSLGGGGPEQYFGPGTRLTVT.